The 17 T cell receptor beta chains given below trace back to one sample, sequenced in a study of T cells in Graves' hyperthyroidism and ophthalmopathy. TCR beta CDR3 region amplification was performed from RNA transcripts. The HTBI primer set was used in a first-round RT-PCR of the TCR CDR3. MiXCR, applied by TCRdb to the multiplex PCR reads, yields one record per CDR3 protein. This sample yields 250,000 to 300,000 distinct CDR3 sequences, of which about 14% are seen a single time; more than 7.5% belongs to the top ten. The material sequenced was blood. These receptors all come from a woman aged 25 to 39 with Graves' hyperthyroidism that later progressed to Graves' ophthalmopathy.

The chain carries TRBV27 and TRBJ1-3; D remains ambiguous. Trimming cost V 4 bases and J 3 bases, with 10 bases left between them. This CDR3 has 14 residues. The germline V gene has CDR1 MNHEY and CDR2 SMNVEV (reference sequence). CDR3 region: CASSSIVGGNTIYF. CDR3 DNA sequence: TGTGCCAGCAGTTCCATAGTTGGTGGAAACACCATATATTTT.

This clonotype was recorded many times. J is TRBJ1-1 and V is TRBV7-6; D is unresolved. Germline values: CDR1 SGHVS, CDR2 FNYEAQ. Trimming took off 5 bases at V and 0 bases at J, with 10 bases between the two ends. The CDR3 totals 14 residues. The CDR3 nucleotides are TGTGCCAGCAGCCCGGTAGGCATGAACACTGAAGCTTTCTTT. Translated, it gives CASSPVGMNTEAFF. The full variable domain, completed using reference TRBV7-6 and TRBJ1-1, is GAGVSQSPRYKVTKRGQDVALRCDPISGHVSLYWYRQALGQGPEFLTYFNYEAQQDKSGLPNDRFSAERPEGSISTLTIQRTEQRDSAMYRCASSPVGMNTEAFFGQGTRLTVV.

Ten or more counts support this clonotype. The rearrangement uses TRBV12-3 or TRBV12-4 and TRBJ2-1; no definite D call. V was clipped by 1 base and J by 10 bases, with 14 bases between them. This CDR3 has 14 amino acids. CDR3 in amino acids: CASSLGLARLEQFF. The CDR3 DNA sequence: TGTGCCAGCAGTTTAGGACTTGCGCGTTTGGAGCAGTTCTTC.

J is TRBJ2-7 and V is TRBV29-1; no clear D gene. The CDR3 loop spans 12 amino acids. V lost 6 bases to trimming and J lost 2 bases, with 11 bases between them. Germline values: CDR1 SQVTM, CDR2 ANQGSEA. CDR3: CSVSSTAYEQYF. The DNA for the CDR3 is TGCAGCGTCTCCTCCACTGCCTACGAGCAGTACTTC.

The CDR3 DNA sequence: TGTGCCGGCGCTAGCGGGAGGGTAAATGAGCAGTTCTTC. It encodes CAGASGRVNEQFF. The chain carries TRBV16 and TRBJ2-1, with TRBD2 matching over 12 bases. V was clipped by 11 bases and J by 7 bases; unmatched bases: 6. This CDR3 contains 13 residues. Germline loops: CDR1 KGHSY, CDR2 FQNENV.

This clonotype was seen many times. The chain is built from TRBV7-9 and TRBJ2-7; D gene unclear. The CDR3 is made up of 15 amino acids. CDR1 and CDR2 (germline): SEHNR, FQNEAQ (reference sequence). Trimming removed 5 bases from V and 0 bases from J, with 14 bases in between. The CDR3 DNA is TGTGCCAGCAGCCCGCGGACCAGCGACTCCTACGAGCAGTACTTC. This codes for CASSPRTSDSYEQYF.

This clonotype appeared many times. A much larger clone sits a single nucleotide away, making a read error possible. The chain carries TRBV7-9 and TRBJ2-3; unclear D gene. The V end lost 7 bases, the J end lost 2 bases, and 4 bases lay between the germline ends. Germline-derived CDR1 and CDR2 are SEHNR and FQNEAQ (reference sequence). The CDR3 is 11 amino acids. CDR3 bases: TGTGCCAGCACCCTCACAGATACGCAGTATTTT. Translating it yields CASTLTDTQYF.

This clonotype was counted only a few times. The chain employs TRBV2 and TRBJ2-7; D uncertain. CDR3 length equals 17 residues. CDR1 and CDR2 (germline): SNHLY, FYNNEI. V lost 8 bases and J 0 bases, leaving 23 bases between the germline ends. CDR3 nucleotide sequence: TGTGCCAGCCTGAAAAACACCGACATTCTTAGCTCCTACGAGCAGTACTTC. This encodes CASLKNTDILSSYEQYF.

Many counts were recorded for this clonotype. This chain connects TRBV10-3 to TRBJ2-3; no clear D gene. The CDR3 contains 15 residues. Germline-derived CDR1 and CDR2 are ENHRY and SYGVKD. The V end lost 0 bases, the J end lost 0 bases, and 7 bases lay between the germline ends. The CDR3 here is CAISESAVSTDTQYF. The DNA for the CDR3 is TGTGCCATCAGTGAGTCGGCCGTTAGCACAGATACGCAGTATTTT.

This chain uses TRBV4-3 with TRBJ2-7; 9 bases fit TRBD2. With V trimmed by 0 bases and J by 3 bases, 6 bases remained unmatched. Germline V gives CDR1 LGHNA, CDR2 YSLEER. This CDR3 contains 16 residues. CDR3 protein: CASSQDRASGIYEQYF. Written as DNA, the CDR3 is TGCGCCAGCAGCCAAGATCGGGCTAGCGGGATCTACGAGCAGTACTTC.

This clonotype was seen at least ten times. This rearrangement joins TRBV2 to TRBJ2-2; D ambiguous. The CDR3 contains 14 residues. Germline CDR1 and CDR2: SNHLY and FYNNEI. Trimming shortened V by 7 bases and J by 0 bases, and 9 bases separated the two germline ends. The DNA of the CDR3 is TGTGCCAGCACCCGGTCTGCGAACACCGGGGAGCTGTTTTTT. It specifies CASTRSANTGELFF.

Many counts were recorded for this clonotype. The chain uses TRBV19 and TRBJ1-1, with D hard to call. Germline CDR1 is LNHDA and CDR2 is SQIVND (reference sequence). The CDR3 runs to 15 residues. V dropped 9 bases and J dropped 5 bases, with 22 bases sitting between them. CDR3 protein: CASRRDRTVGTEAFF. The CDR3 DNA is TGTGCCAGCAGACGGGATAGAACAGTCGGGACTGAAGCTTTCTTT.

In its sample, this clonotype was seen many times. This sequence joins TRBV6-2 or TRBV6-3 and TRBJ2-7; 7 bases fit TRBD1. The CDR3 runs 14 residues. V was pared by 10 bases and J by 5 bases, with 14 bases of the junction left unmatched. CDR1 and CDR2 from the germline V gene are MNHEY and SVGEGT. CDR3 in DNA: TGTGCCACACAAGCCCGGACAGGCTTCGACGAGCAGTACTTC. Protein product: CATQARTGFDEQYF.

This clonotype was observed many times. The chain joins TRBV7-9 to TRBJ2-1; possible D gene TRBD2, 7 bases. In germline, CDR1 is SEHNR, CDR2 FQNEAQ (reference sequence). The CDR3 extends over 15 amino acids. V was cut by 7 bases and J by 8 bases, with 21 bases left in between. The CDR3: CASKLFVREGDEQFF. CDR3 nucleotide sequence: TGTGCCAGCAAGCTTTTCGTGAGGGAGGGGGATGAGCAGTTCTTC.

This clonotype occurred many times. The chain combines TRBV7-2 with TRBJ1-1; D is uncertain. Germline CDR1 is SGHTA and CDR2 is FQGNSA. The V gene lost 1 base and the J gene lost 3 bases, with 9 bases spanning the gap. The CDR3 runs 14 residues. CDR3 DNA sequence: TGTGCCAGCAGCTTAGGTGGGCTTTACACTGAAGCTTTCTTT. Translating gives CASSLGGLYTEAFF.

The V call is TRBV2, the J call TRBJ2-2, with D possibly being TRBD2 (5 bases). With 6 bases removed from V and 3 bases from J, the gap between germline ends came to 11 bases. CDR3 length: 14 residues. The germline gives CDR1 SNHLY, CDR2 FYNNEI. The CDR3 loop is CASRTMGYTGELFF. CDR3 nucleotide sequence: TGTGCCAGCAGGACTATGGGGTACACCGGGGAGCTGTTTTTT.

A few counts support this clonotype. The chain has TRBV27 and TRBJ2-3, with TRBD2 identical over 12 bases. The CDR3 covers 19 residues. V lost 4 bases to trimming and J lost 1 base; unmatched junction nucleotides: 12. Germline lookup yields CDR1 MNHEY and CDR2 SMNVEV (reference sequence). CDR3 amino acids: CASSSRLTSGSAGTDTQYF. The CDR3 DNA reads TGTGCCAGCAGTTCCCGGCTGACTAGCGGGAGTGCGGGCACAGATACGCAGTATTTT.